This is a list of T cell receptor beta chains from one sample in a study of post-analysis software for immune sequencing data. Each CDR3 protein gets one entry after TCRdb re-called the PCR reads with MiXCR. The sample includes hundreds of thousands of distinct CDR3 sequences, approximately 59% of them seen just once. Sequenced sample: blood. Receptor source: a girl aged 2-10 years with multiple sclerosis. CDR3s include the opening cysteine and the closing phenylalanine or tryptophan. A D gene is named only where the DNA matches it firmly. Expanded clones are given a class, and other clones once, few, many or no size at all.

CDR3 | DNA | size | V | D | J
CASSLQPGQGTTDTQYF | TGCGCCAGCAGCTTACAACCGGGACAGGGGACCACAGATACGCAGTATTTT | NA | TRBV5-1 | TRBD1 | TRBJ2-3
CASSQGQGLQETQYF | TGTGCCAGCAGCCAAGGACAGGGCCTCCAAGAGACCCAGTACTTC | NA | TRBV7-2 | TRBD1 | TRBJ2-5
CASRVAGTYEQYF | TGCGCCAGCAGAGTCGCGGGAACCTACGAGCAGTACTTC | NA | TRBV5-1 | NA | TRBJ2-7
CSVEGGKGETQYF | TGCAGCGTTGAAGGGGGGAAAGGGGAGACCCAGTACTTC | NA | TRBV29-1 | NA | TRBJ2-5
CSASDPSGDQETQYF | TGCAGTGCTAGTGACCCTAGCGGAGACCAAGAGACCCAGTACTTC | NA | TRBV20-1 | TRBD2 | TRBJ2-5
CASSFGPPGEQFF | TGTGCCAGCAGTTTCGGACCTCCGGGTGAGCAGTTCTTC | once | TRBV27 | NA | TRBJ2-1
CASSLARTGGNEQYF | TGTGCCAGCAGCTTAGCTCGGACAGGGGGTAACGAGCAGTACTTC | NA | TRBV7-9 | TRBD1 | TRBJ2-7
CASSYSLERHNGYTF | TGTGCCAGCAGTTACTCCTTAGAGAGGCATAATGGCTACACCTTC | NA | TRBV6-6 | NA | TRBJ1-2
CASSYSPGEGVADTQYF | TGTGCCAGCAGTTACTCACCCGGTGAGGGCGTTGCAGATACGCAGTATTTT | NA | TRBV6-5 | NA | TRBJ2-3
CASSWPILAGSTDTQYF | TGTGCCAGCAGTTGGCCTATACTAGCGGGAAGCACAGATACGCAGTATTTT | NA | TRBV28 | TRBD2 | TRBJ2-3
CASSQAVGRFTDTQYF | TGCGCCAGCAGCCAAGCAGTCGGGAGGTTCACAGATACGCAGTATTTT | NA | TRBV4-1 | TRBD2 | TRBJ2-3
CASRTGGVSYEQYF | TGTGCCAGCAGGACAGGGGGTGTAAGTTACGAGCAGTACTTC | NA | TRBV28 | TRBD1 | TRBJ2-7
CASSELPNYNEQFF | TGCGCCAGCAGTGAGTTGCCTAACTACAATGAGCAGTTCTTC | NA | TRBV10-2 | NA | TRBJ2-1
CASSSRRGGGETQYF | TGTGCCAGCAGTTCCCGCCGAGGAGGCGGGGAGACCCAGTACTTC | few | TRBV27 | NA | TRBJ2-5
CASSRPQGAGFYNEQFF | TGCGCCAGCAGCCGTCCTCAAGGGGCGGGGTTCTACAATGAGCAGTTCTTC | NA | TRBV5-1 | NA | TRBJ2-1
CASSLQASVGGYGYTF | TGTGCCAGCAGCCTTCAAGCGTCCGTAGGGGGCTATGGCTACACCTTC | NA | TRBV7-2 | NA | TRBJ1-2
CASSVAGNTEAFF | TGTGCCAGCAGTGTCGCGGGGAACACTGAAGCTTTCTTT | NA | TRBV2 | NA | TRBJ1-1
CASSYRDPEQPQHF | TGTGCCAGCAGTTACAGAGATCCGGAACAGCCCCAGCATTTT | few | TRBV6-6 | NA | TRBJ1-5
CASSLQGITSGTGTDTQYF | TGCGCCAGCAGCTTGCAAGGGATTACCAGCGGAACTGGCACAGATACGCAGTATTTT | once | TRBV5-1 | NA | TRBJ2-3
CASSLDRGSDYGYTF | TGCGCCAGCAGCTTGGACAGGGGATCGGACTATGGCTACACCTTC | few | TRBV5-1 | TRBD1 | TRBJ1-2
CASSYSSQDEQYF | TGTGCCAGCAGCTACAGTAGTCAGGACGAGCAGTACTTC | once | TRBV11-1 | NA | TRBJ2-7
CASSENDRFYGGYTF | TGTGCCAGCAGTGAAAACGACAGGTTCTACGGGGGCTACACCTTC | NA | TRBV6-1 | NA | TRBJ1-2
CSASPADTQYF | TGCAGTGCTTCCCCAGCAGATACGCAGTATTTT | few | TRBV20-1 | NA | TRBJ2-3
CSVILTVAYEQYF | TGCAGCGTCATTTTGACAGTTGCCTACGAGCAGTACTTC | few | TRBV29-1 | NA | TRBJ2-7
CASSLGGNEKLFF | TGTGCCAGCAGTTTGGGGGGAAATGAAAAACTGTTTTTT | few | TRBV12-3/TRBV12-4 | NA | TRBJ1-4
CASSQGAGTDTQYF | TGTGCCAGCAGCCAAGGGGCGGGAACAGATACGCAGTATTTT | NA | TRBV3-1 | NA | TRBJ2-3
CASMTLPGSNTQYF | TGTGCCAGCATGACCTTACCCGGGTCAAATACGCAGTATTTT | NA | TRBV12-3/TRBV12-4 | NA | TRBJ2-3
CASSQVSGTAVEETQYF | TGTGCCAGCAGCCAGGTCAGCGGGACGGCGGTTGAGGAGACCCAGTACTTC | once | TRBV3-1 | TRBD2 | TRBJ2-5
CASSFGSSWDEQYF | TGTGCCAGCAGTTTCGGGTCTAGCTGGGACGAGCAGTACTTC | NA | TRBV27 | NA | TRBJ2-7
CASSSRTVSSYNEQFF | TGCGCCAGCAGCTCTCGGACGGTGAGCTCCTACAATGAGCAGTTCTTC | NA | TRBV5-1 | NA | TRBJ2-1
CASSYLQTSGSTDTQYF | TGTGCCAGCAGTTACTTACAGACTAGCGGCAGCACAGATACGCAGTATTTT | NA | TRBV6-2/TRBV6-3 | TRBD2 | TRBJ2-3
CSARARLAGEDEQFF | TGCAGTGCTAGAGCCCGACTAGCGGGAGAGGATGAGCAGTTCTTC | few | TRBV20-1 | TRBD2 | TRBJ2-1